A few counts support the clone carrying this TCR beta chain. A single record per CDR3 protein comes from TCRdb applying MiXCR to the PCR reads. The repertoire holds over 550,000 distinct CDR3 sequences, with roughly 25% as singletons. Libraries for naive CD8 T cells, which were made from about 20,000 to 1,000,000 sorted cells, drew on 10%, 30% or 50% of the RNA. These data originate in a study of molecular identifiers for immune sequencing clone quantification. This CDR3 comprises 17 residues. Losses at the gene ends were 5 bases for V and 5 bases for J; bases not matched to a gene: 14. Germline CDR1 reads DFQATT; CDR2 reads SNEGSKA (reference sequence).

This clonotype was obtained from a human donor in good health. Some libraries in this study had Jurkat cell RNA spiked in. The chain recombines TRBV20-1 with TRBJ1-5, with TRBD1 identical over 11 bases. Sample: naive CD8+ T cells from blood, with Jurkat cell RNA spiked in. Subset: FACS-sorted CD8+CD4-CCR7+CD45RA+ naive T cells. In DNA form, the CDR3 reads TGCAGTGCTTATGACCGGGACAGGGGGTTGTATTATCAGCCCCAGCATTTT. Amino acid sequence: CSAYDRDRGLYYQPQHF.